This entry lists 12 T cell receptor beta chains sequenced from one sample in a study of T cells in Graves' hyperthyroidism and ophthalmopathy. RNA transcripts provided the source from which TCR beta CDR3 regions were amplified. HTBI primers were the set used in a first-round RT-PCR of the TCR CDR3. MiXCR, run by TCRdb on the multiplex PCR reads, gives a single entry per CDR3 protein. The sample holds 550,000 to 800,000 distinct CDR3 sequences, around 17% seen once. Sequencing was carried out using blood. All receptors derive from a man in his late teens or twenties with Graves' hyperthyroidism.

This clonotype was detected many times. CDR3 coding DNA: TGTGCCAGCAGCTTATCGGGGATTCAGCCCCAGCATTTT. Its translation is CASSLSGIQPQHF. This chain uses TRBV5-6 with TRBJ1-5; no reliable D call. V shed 2 bases and J shed 6 bases, with 9 bases lying between them. Germline V CDR1 and CDR2: SGHDT, YYEEEE. This CDR3 contains 13 residues.

The chain joins TRBV27 to TRBJ2-2; 8 nucleotides line up with TRBD1. Germline V gives CDR1 MNHEY, CDR2 SMNVEV (reference sequence). Trimming took 4 bases from V and 4 from J; bases not matched to a gene: 8. The CDR3 loop spans 16 amino acids. Here the CDR3 reads CASSSGQGRGTGELFF. DNA for the CDR3: TGTGCCAGCAGTTCCGGACAGGGAAGGGGCACCGGGGAGCTGTTTTTT.

The chain links TRBV29-1 to TRBJ1-2; the D is unclear. V shed 0 bases and J shed 8 bases, with 13 bases lying between them. CDR1 is SQVTM and CDR2 is ANQGSEA in the germline V gene. The CDR3 length is 13 residues. DNA of the CDR3: TGCAGCGTTGAAGATAACACCGTACGAGGCTACACCTTC. Protein: CSVEDNTVRGYTF.

The rearrangement links TRBV2 to TRBJ2-7, with D possibly being TRBD2 (6 bases). Germline CDR1 is SNHLY and CDR2 is FYNNEI. The germline V and J ends were trimmed by 6 bases and 1 base, with 13 bases remaining between them. The CDR3 spans 14 residues. CDR3 DNA sequence: TGTGCCAGCAGGAACCGGGACTCTTCCTACGAGCAGTACTTC. This gives the protein CASRNRDSSYEQYF.

This chain uses TRBV28 with TRBJ2-2, with 8 bases aligning to TRBD1. There are 17 residues in the CDR3. Germline lookup yields CDR1 MDHEN and CDR2 SYDVKM. V lost 3 bases and J lost 3; bases outside the gene matches: 9. CDR3 in amino acids: CASSFLGQGADTGELFF. For the CDR3, the DNA is TGTGCCAGCAGTTTCTTGGGGCAGGGGGCGGACACCGGGGAGCTGTTTTTT.

This clonotype was detected only a few times. The genes are TRBV7-8 and TRBJ2-7, with 9 bases aligning to TRBD1. The junction had 4 bases not matched to a gene; V was cut back by 1 base and J by 3 bases. This CDR3 region has 15 residues. From germline, CDR1 is SGHVS and CDR2 FQNEAQ. The CDR3 nucleotides read TGTGCCAGCAGCTTAGTTCCGGGACAGGGCTACGAGCAGTACTTC. Amino acids: CASSLVPGQGYEQYF.

This clonotype was found a few times. The chain combines TRBV5-5 with TRBJ2-1; 7 nucleotides agree with TRBD1. V gave up 7 bases and J gave up 7 bases; unmatched junction bases: 5. The length of the CDR3 is 12 residues. Germline values: CDR1 SGHKS, CDR2 YYEKEE (reference sequence). Here the CDR3 reads CASLDRVNEQFF. The CDR3 DNA sequence: TGTGCCAGCTTAGACAGGGTGAATGAGCAGTTCTTC.

This clonotype has at least ten counts. V usage is TRBV28 and J usage is TRBJ2-3; D is unclear. V lost 3 bases to trimming and J lost 0 bases, with 4 bases between them. Germline CDR1 reads MDHEN; CDR2 reads SYDVKM. The CDR3 extends over 13 amino acids. The CDR3 region is CASSFMSTDTQYF. CDR3 in DNA: TGTGCCAGCAGTTTTATGAGCACAGATACGCAGTATTTT.

This rearrangement joins TRBV20-1 to TRBJ1-2, with no clear D. V gave up 0 bases and J gave up 3 bases, with 11 bases separating them. This CDR3 has 14 amino acids. Per the germline V gene, CDR1 is DFQATT and CDR2 is SNEGSKA (reference sequence). DNA of the CDR3: TGCAGTGCTAGAGATCTGAGGGTGGACTATGGCTACACCTTC. It translates to CSARDLRVDYGYTF.

This clonotype was found a few times. This sequence joins TRBV6-1 and TRBJ2-7; D is unresolved. V was trimmed by 4 bases and J by 2 bases, leaving 9 bases between them. The CDR3 totals 13 residues. Looked up from germline, CDR1 is MNHNS and CDR2 is SASEGT. CDR3 in DNA: TGTGCCAGCAGTGGAGGACGTGCCTACGAGCAGTACTTC. Its protein is CASSGGRAYEQYF.

This clonotype was found a few times. The chain is built from TRBV6-5 and TRBJ2-1, with D perhaps TRBD1 (5 bases). Germline-derived CDR1 and CDR2 are MNHEY and SVGAGI. CDR3 length: 11 residues. With 2 bases removed from V and 10 bases from J, the gap between germline ends came to 6 bases. As DNA, the CDR3 is TGTGCCAGCAGTTACCAGGGCGAGCAGTTCTTC. Translation: CASSYQGEQFF.

This clonotype was counted many times. The rearrangement links TRBV3-1 to TRBJ2-3; no definite D call. This CDR3 has 11 residues. V was clipped by 3 bases and J by 6 bases, with 4 bases between them. The germline gives CDR1 LGHDT, CDR2 YNNKEL (reference sequence). The CDR3 DNA is TGTGCCAGCAGCCAGGATGATACGCAGTATTTT. Translated: CASSQDDTQYF.